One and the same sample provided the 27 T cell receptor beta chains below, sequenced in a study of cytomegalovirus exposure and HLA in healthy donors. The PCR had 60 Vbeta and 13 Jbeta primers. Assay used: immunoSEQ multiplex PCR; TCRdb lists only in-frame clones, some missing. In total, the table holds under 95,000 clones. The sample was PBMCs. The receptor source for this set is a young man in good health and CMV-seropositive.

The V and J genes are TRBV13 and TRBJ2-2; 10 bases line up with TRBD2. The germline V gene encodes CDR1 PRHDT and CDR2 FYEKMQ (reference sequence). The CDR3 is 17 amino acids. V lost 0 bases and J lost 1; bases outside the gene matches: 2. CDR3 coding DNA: TGTGCCAGCAGCTTAGGAACTAGCGGGGAGAACACCGGGGAGCTGTTTTTT. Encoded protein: CASSLGTSGENTGELFF.

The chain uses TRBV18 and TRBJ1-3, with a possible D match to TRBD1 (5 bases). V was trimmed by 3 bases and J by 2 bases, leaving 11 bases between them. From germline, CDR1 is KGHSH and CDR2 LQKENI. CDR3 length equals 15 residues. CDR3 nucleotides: TGTGCCAGCTCACCTGTTACCAGGGCTGGAAACACCATATATTTT. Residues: CASSPVTRAGNTIYF.

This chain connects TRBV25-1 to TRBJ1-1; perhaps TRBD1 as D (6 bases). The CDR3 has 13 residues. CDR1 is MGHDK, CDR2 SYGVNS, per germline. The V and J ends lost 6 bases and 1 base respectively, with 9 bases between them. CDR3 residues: CASRRTANTEAFF. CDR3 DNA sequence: TGTGCCAGCAGAAGGACAGCGAACACTGAAGCTTTCTTT.

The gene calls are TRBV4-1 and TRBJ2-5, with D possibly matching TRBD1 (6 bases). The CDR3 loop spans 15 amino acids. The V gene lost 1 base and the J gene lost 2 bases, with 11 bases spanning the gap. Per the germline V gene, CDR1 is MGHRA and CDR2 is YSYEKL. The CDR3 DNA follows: TGCGCCAGCAGCCAAGTCAGGGGTAGGCAAGAGACCCAGTACTTC. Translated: CASSQVRGRQETQYF.

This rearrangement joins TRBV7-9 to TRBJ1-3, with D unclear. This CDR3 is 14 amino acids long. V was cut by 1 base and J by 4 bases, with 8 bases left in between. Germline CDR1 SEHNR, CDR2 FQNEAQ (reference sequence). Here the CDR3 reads CASSLGGLGNTIYF. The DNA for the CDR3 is TGTGCCAGCAGCTTAGGAGGACTCGGAAACACCATATATTTT.

CDR3 bases: TGTGCCAGCAGTCAAGGGCTACGGGGGACTGAAGCTTTCTTT. Translated, it gives CASSQGLRGTEAFF. The genes are TRBV28 and TRBJ1-1; TRBD1 might be the D (5 bases). Deletions cut 5 bases from V and 5 bases from J, with 15 bases between. Germline V gene lookup returns CDR1 MDHEN and CDR2 SYDVKM. The CDR3 consists of 14 residues.

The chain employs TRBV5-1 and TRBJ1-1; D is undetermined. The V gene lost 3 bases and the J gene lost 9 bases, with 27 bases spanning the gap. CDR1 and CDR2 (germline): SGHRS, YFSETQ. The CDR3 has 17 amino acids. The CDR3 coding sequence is TGCGCCAGCAGCTCTACACATACCAACACAGCGGCCGATCAAGCTTTCTTT. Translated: CASSSTHTNTAADQAFF.

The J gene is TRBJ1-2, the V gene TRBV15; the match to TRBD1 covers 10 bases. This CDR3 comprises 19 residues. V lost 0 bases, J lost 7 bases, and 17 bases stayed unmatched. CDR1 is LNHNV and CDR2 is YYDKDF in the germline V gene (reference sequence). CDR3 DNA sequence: TGTGCCACCAGCAGAGATCCCCTGACAGGGGGCGCGATAAGTGTTGGCTACACCTTC. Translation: CATSRDPLTGGAISVGYTF.

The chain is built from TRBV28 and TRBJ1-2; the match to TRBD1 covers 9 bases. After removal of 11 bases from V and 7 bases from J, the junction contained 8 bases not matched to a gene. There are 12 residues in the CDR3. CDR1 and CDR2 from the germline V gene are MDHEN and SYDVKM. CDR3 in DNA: TGTGCCGGGGGACAGGGATTGGTTGGCTACACCTTC. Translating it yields CAGGQGLVGYTF.

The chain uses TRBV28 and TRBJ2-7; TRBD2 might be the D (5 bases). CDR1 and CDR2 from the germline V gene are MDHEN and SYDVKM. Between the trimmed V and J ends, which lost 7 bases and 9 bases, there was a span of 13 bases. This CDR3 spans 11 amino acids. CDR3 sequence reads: CASTGVTVQYF. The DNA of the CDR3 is TGTGCCAGCACCGGGGTAACGGTGCAGTACTTC.

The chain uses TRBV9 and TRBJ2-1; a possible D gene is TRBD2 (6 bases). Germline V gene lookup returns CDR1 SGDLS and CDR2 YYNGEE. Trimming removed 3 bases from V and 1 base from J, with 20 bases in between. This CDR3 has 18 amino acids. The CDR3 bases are TGTGCCAGCAGCGGCCCCCTCCTAGCGCCTATTTCCTACAATGAGCAGTTCTTC. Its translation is CASSGPLLAPISYNEQFF.

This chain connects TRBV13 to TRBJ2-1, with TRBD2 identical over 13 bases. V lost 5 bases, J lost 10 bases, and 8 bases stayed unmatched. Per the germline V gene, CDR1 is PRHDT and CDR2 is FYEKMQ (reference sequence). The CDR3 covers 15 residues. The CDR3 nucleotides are TGTGCCAGCAGCGCACGACTAGCGGGGGGCCCAGAGCAGTTCTTC. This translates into CASSARLAGGPEQFF.

As DNA, the CDR3 is TGTGCCAGCAGTGAAGCTGACGGCGGCGGGGAGCTGTTTTTT. Residues: CASSEADGGGELFF. The chain employs TRBV2 and TRBJ2-2; no firm D call. This CDR3 is built from 14 residues. The germline V gene encodes CDR1 SNHLY and CDR2 FYNNEI. V was cut by 0 bases and J by 7 bases, with 9 bases left in between.

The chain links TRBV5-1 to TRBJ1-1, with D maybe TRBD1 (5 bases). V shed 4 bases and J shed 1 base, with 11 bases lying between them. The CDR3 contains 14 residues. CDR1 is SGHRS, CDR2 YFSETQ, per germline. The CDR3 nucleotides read TGCGCCAGCAGCGTATTAAGGGGGAACACTGAAGCTTTCTTT. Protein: CASSVLRGNTEAFF.

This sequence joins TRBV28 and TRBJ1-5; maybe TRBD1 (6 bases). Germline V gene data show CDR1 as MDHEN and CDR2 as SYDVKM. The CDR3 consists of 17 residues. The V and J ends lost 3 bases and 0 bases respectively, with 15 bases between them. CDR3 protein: CASSFPRTVYSNQPQHF. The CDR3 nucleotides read TGTGCCAGCAGTTTCCCTCGGACAGTCTATAGCAATCAGCCCCAGCATTTT.

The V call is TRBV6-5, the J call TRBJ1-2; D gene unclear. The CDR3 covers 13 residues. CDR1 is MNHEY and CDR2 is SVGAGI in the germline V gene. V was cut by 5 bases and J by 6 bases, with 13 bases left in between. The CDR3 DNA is TGTGCCAGCAGTCGACTATCGGGCGATGGCTACACCTTC. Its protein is CASSRLSGDGYTF.

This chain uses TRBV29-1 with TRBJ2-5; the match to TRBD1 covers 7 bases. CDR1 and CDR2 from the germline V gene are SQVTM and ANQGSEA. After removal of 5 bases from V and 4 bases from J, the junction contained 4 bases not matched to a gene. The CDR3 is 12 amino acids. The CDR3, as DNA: TGCAGCGTTCAAACAGGGGTAGAGACCCAGTACTTC. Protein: CSVQTGVETQYF.

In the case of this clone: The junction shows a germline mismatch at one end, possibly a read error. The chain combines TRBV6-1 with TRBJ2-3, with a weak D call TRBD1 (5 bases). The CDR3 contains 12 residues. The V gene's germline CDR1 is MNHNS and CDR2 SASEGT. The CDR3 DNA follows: TGTGCCAGCAGTGAACCCACAGGTACGCAGTATTTT. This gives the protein CASSEPTGTQYF.

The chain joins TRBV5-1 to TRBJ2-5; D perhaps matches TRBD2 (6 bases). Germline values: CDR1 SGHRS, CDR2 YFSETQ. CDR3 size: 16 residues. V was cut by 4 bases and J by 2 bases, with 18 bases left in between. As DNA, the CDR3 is TGCGCCAGCAGCCTTAAATCGCGGGACTTTCAAGAGACCCAGTACTTC. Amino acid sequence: CASSLKSRDFQETQYF.

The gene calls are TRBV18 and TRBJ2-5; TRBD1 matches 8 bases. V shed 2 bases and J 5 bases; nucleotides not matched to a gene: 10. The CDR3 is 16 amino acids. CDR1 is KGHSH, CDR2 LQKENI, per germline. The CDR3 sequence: CASSPAPAGGGETQYF. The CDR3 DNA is TGTGCCAGCTCACCAGCGCCGGCAGGGGGCGGGGAGACCCAGTACTTC.

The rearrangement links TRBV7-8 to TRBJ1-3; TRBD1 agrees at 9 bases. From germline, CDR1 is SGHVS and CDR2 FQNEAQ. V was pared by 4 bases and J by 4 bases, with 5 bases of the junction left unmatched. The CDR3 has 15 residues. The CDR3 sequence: CASSSQGALGNTIYF. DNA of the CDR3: TGTGCCAGCAGCTCACAGGGGGCGCTGGGAAACACCATATATTTT.

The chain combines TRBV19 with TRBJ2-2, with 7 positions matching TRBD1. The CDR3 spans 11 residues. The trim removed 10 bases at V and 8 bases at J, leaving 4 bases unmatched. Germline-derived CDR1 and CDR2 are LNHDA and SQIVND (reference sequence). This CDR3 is CATKQGGELFF. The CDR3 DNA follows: TGTGCCACGAAACAGGGGGGGGAGCTGTTTTTT.

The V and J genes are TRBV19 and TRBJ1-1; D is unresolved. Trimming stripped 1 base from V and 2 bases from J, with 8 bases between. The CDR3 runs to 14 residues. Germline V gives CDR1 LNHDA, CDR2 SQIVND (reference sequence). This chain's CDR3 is CASSIASPNTEAFF. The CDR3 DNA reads TGTGCCAGTAGTATAGCGAGCCCTAACACTGAAGCTTTCTTT.

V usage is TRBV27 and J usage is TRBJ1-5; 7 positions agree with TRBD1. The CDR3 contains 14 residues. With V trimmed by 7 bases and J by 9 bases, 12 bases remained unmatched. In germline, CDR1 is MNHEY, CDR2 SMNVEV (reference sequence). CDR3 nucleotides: TGTGCCAGCACCATGACAGGGTCCTTGGGGCCCCAGCATTTT. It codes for CASTMTGSLGPQHF.

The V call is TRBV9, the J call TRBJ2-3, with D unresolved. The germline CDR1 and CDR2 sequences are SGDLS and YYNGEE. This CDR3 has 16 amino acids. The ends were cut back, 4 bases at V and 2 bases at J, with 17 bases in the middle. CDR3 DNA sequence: TGTGCCAGCAGCCCACCTTCACAGTTGAACACAGATACGCAGTATTTT. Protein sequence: CASSPPSQLNTDTQYF.

CDR3 protein: CASSLSSGQFGNIQYF. The DNA of the CDR3 is TGTGCCAGCAGTTTATCATCGGGACAGTTTGGGAACATTCAGTACTTC. The V gene is TRBV6-6, the J gene TRBJ2-4; 7 bases line up with TRBD1. CDR3 length: 16 residues. Per the germline V gene, CDR1 is MNHNY and CDR2 is SVGAGI (reference sequence). V lost 4 bases and J lost 7; bases outside the gene matches: 13.

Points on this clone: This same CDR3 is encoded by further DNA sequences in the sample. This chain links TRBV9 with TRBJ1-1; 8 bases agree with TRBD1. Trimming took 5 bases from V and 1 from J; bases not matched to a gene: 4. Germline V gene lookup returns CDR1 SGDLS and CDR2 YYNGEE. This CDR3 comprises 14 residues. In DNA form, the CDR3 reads TGTGCCAGCAGTGTTGGGACAGGGAACACTGAAGCTTTCTTT. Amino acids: CASSVGTGNTEAFF.